Below, one T cell receptor beta chain is given with its context. Its antigen is still unknown. HCMV-specific IgG was detected in serum with a commercial ELISA kit to determine HCMV serostatus. Ficoll density gradient centrifugation was used to isolate peripheral blood mononuclear cells from blood. This sample is drawn from a study of T cells expressing NK-cell markers (TCRdb year 2020). Looking at the study overall: In sorted CD3+CD56+NKG2C+, CD3+CD56+NKG2C- and CD3+CD56-NKG2C+ T-cell subsets from about eight donors, TCR beta-chain repertoires were profiled. Seven of the eight sequenced donors were HCMV-seropositive and one was HCMV-seronegative. All eight donors whose samples were sequenced were randomly selected healthy volunteers, three of them men and five women. Sequencing of the libraries produced 2 x 150 bp reads on Illumina HiSeq 2000/2500, MiSeq or NextSeq.

The instrument was an Illumina HiSeq 2000. The TCR beta cDNA libraries were made using 5'RACE template switching, a step that added both a universal primer site and unique molecular identifiers. Synthesis of cDNA was primed from the TCR beta constant segment and was followed by two consecutive PCR amplification steps. The original methods were these. MIGEC was used to demultiplex reads and group reads by UMI, and MiTCR was used to assemble and quantify clonotypes. To remove erroneous sequences, TCR cDNA sequences were retained only when supported by two or more reads. The tcR package was used for downstream repertoire analysis, and clonotypes were matched between fractions using CDR3 nucleotide sequence together with V segment. VDJmatch was used to annotate antigen specificity against VDJdb, with one amino acid substitution allowed in CDR3. Based on TCRdb reprocessing of the reads, there is one entry per CDR3 protein sequence, and DNA is missing. Clone size and V and J calls follow TCRdb, not the original study. This sample's table contains about 460,000 distinct CDR3 sequences. About 1.5% of the sample rests with the top ten.

The germline V gene (reference sequence) yields WNHNN for CDR1 and SYGVQD for CDR2. From cysteine to phenylalanine, the CDR3 is 11 amino acids long. Only the protein is on record. The paper's findings and limits, for the study overall: Whether the expanded NKG2C-expressing T cell clones were specific for HCMV antigens was left unclear. In 5 to 7 donors, the dominant CD3+CD56+NKG2C+ clonotypes ranked among the top 10 CD8+ clonotypes, making up roughly 1.0-7.0% of CD8+ T cells. Those dominant clonotypes were again the most abundant among CD3+CD56-NKG2C+ cells in several donors, at roughly 25-65%.

The TCR comes from a woman aged 50 to 60 in good health. Donor details come from another sample of the same person, matched by shared clones. Material: blood T cells: a sorted CD56 or NKG2C T cell subset, CD4+ or CD8+ T cells, or bulk PBMC T cells (not recorded which). Recombination linked TRBV10-1 to TRBJ1-1; TCRdb selects TRBD1, and the lack of DNA leaves this call unchecked. The CDR3 in this case is CASSTGAEAFF.